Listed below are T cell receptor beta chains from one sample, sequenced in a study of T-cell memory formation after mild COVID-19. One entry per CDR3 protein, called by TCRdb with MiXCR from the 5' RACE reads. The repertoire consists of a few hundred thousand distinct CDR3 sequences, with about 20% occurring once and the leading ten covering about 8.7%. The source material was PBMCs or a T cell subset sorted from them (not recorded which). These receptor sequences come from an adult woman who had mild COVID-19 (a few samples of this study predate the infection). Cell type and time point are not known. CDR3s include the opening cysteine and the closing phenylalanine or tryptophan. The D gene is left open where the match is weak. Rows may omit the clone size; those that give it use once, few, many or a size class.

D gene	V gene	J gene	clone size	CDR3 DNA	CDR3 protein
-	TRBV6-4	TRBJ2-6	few	TGTGCCAGCAGCACGGCGTCTGGGGCCAACGTCCTGACTTTC	CASSTASGANVLTF
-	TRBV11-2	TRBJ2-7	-	TGTGCCAGCAGCTTAGGCCGGGTCTACGAGCAGTACTTC	CASSLGRVYEQYF
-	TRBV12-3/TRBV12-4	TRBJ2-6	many	TGTGCCAGCAGCCCTTTCGGACAGTGGGGTGCTGGGGCCAACGTCCTGACTTTC	CASSPFGQWGAGANVLTF
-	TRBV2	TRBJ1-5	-	TGTGCCAGCAGTGATGAACAGGGTAGGCCCCAGCCCCAGCATTTT	CASSDEQGRPQPQHF
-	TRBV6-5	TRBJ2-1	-	TGTGCCAGCAGTTTCTCTGGGATGGAAGGATCCTACAATGAGCAGTTCTTC	CASSFSGMEGSYNEQFF
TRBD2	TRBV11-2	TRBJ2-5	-	TGTGCCAGCAGCTTAGATACGGCGGGAGGGACCCAGTACTTC	CASSLDTAGGTQYF
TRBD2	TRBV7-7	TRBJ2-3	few	TGTGCTAGCAGCCTGACTAGCGGGCCCACAGATACGCAGTATTTT	CASSLTSGPTDTQYF
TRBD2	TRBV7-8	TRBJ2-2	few	TGTGCCAGCAGCGAGAAACGGGCGGGACTAGGAAACACCGGGGAGCTGTTTTTT	CASSEKRAGLGNTGELFF
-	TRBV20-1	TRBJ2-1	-	TGCAGTGCTAGCCCGGACAGCGGCTCCTACAATGAGCAGTTCTTC	CSASPDSGSYNEQFF
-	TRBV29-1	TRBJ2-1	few	TGCAGCGTTGATGGCCCTTCTAATGAGCAGTTCTTC	CSVDGPSNEQFF
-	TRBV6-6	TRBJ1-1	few	TGTGCCAGCAGTTACGATACAAGAATCGGTGAAGCTTTCTTT	CASSYDTRIGEAFF
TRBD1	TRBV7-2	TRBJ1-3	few	TGTGCCAGCAGCTTAGATGACAGGGGGCGGAACACCATATATTTT	CASSLDDRGRNTIYF
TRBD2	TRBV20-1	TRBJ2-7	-	TGCAGTGCTAGAGATTGGGAGGCTAGCGGAGTAGGCGAGCAGTACTTC	CSARDWEASGVGEQYF
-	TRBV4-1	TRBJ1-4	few	TGCGCCAGTCGGCCGGGATATAATGAAAAACTGTTTTTT	CASRPGYNEKLFF
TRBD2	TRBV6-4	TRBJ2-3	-	TGTGCCAGCAGTGAGAGAGCGGGGAGCACAGATACGCAGTATTTT	CASSERAGSTDTQYF
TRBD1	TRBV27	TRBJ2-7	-	TGTGCCAGCAACCCAGGGGACAGGGGGGGCTACGAGCAGTACTTC	CASNPGDRGGYEQYF
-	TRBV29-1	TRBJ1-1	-	TGCAGCGTGGGGGCTTACAGGGCACGAGAAACTTTCTTT	CSVGAYRARETFF
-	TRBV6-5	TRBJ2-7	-	TGTGCCAGCAGTTTCGCCAACTCGGATCGTTTACCCTACGAGCAGTACTTC	CASSFANSDRLPYEQYF
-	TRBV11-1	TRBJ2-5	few	TGTGCCAGCAGCTATCGATCACAAGAGACCCAGTACTTC	CASSYRSQETQYF
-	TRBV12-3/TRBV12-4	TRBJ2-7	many	TGTGCCAGCACTGACAGATCCTACGAGCAGTACTTC	CASTDRSYEQYF
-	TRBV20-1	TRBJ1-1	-	TGCAGTGCTATACCGACACTGAACACTGAAGCTTTCTTT	CSAIPTLNTEAFF
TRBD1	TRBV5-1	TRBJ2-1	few	TGCGCCAGCAGCTCCACCGGGACAGGGCACAATGAGCAGTTCTTC	CASSSTGTGHNEQFF
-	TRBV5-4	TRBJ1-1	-	TGTGCCAGCAGCACGGGGGGGGGGTTTGGCACTGAAGCTTTCTTT	CASSTGGGFGTEAFF
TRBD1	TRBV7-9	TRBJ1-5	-	TGTGCCACCCAGAGGGCAGGGGGCAACAATCAGCCCCAGCATTTT	CATQRAGGNNQPQHF
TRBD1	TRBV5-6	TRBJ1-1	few	TGTGCCAGCAGCTTGCAGGGGGCCAAAGCTTTCTTT	CASSLQGAKAFF
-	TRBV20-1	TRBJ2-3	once	TGCAGTGCTAGTCCCATGGGGGACACAGATACGCAGTATTTT	CSASPMGDTDTQYF
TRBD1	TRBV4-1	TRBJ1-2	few	TGCGCCAGCAGCCAAGAAGGGGGCCAGGCCAACTATGGCTACACCTTC	CASSQEGGQANYGYTF
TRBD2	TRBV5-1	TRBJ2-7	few	TGCGCCAGCGCGACTAGCGGGAGCTACGAGCAGTACTTC	CASATSGSYEQYF